The 24 T cell receptor beta chains reported below all come from one sample, sequenced in a study of blood T cell repertoires in COVID-19. Sequenced by immunoSEQ multiplex PCR; TCRdb stores in-frame clones only, minus some. Found here are roughly 240,000 clones, 70% to 90% of them singletons; the top ten hold around 0.85%. Material: PBMCs or T cells enriched from blood (not recorded which). These receptors originate from a man aged 50 or older who had been exposed to COVID-19.

CDR3 DNA sequence: TGTGCCATCAGTGAGTCGACTCAAAAGGAGAATGGCTACACCTTC. Its protein product is CAISESTQKENGYTF. The V and J genes are TRBV10-3 and TRBJ1-2; no clear D. Per germline, CDR1 ENHRY and CDR2 SYGVKD. V was cut by 0 bases and J by 6 bases, with 14 bases left in between. The length of the CDR3 is 15 residues.

The chain uses TRBV9 and TRBJ2-3, with TRBD2 as a possible D gene (6 bases). The V end was cut by 0 bases, the J end by 2 bases, with 7 bases between. This CDR3 spans 14 amino acids. Germline V gene lookup returns CDR1 SGDLS and CDR2 YYNGEE. CDR3 DNA sequence: TGTGCCAGCAGCGTAGGGGACTCCACAGATACGCAGTATTTT. Protein sequence: CASSVGDSTDTQYF.

This clone was recorded once. The chain combines TRBV5-1 with TRBJ2-2; possibly TRBD1 for D (5 bases). With 4 bases removed from V and 0 bases from J, the gap between germline ends came to 10 bases. There are 15 residues in the CDR3. Germline V gives CDR1 SGHRS, CDR2 YFSETQ. The chain's CDR3 is CASSPETANTGELFF. CDR3 sequence (DNA): TGCGCCAGCAGCCCTGAGACAGCGAACACCGGGGAGCTGTTTTTT.

This clone was seen only once. The chain combines TRBV18 with TRBJ1-3; D remains ambiguous. CDR1 is KGHSH, CDR2 LQKENI, per germline. The CDR3 covers 15 residues. V lost 5 bases, J lost 0 bases, and 11 bases lay in between. The CDR3: CASSSSVNSGNTIYF. The CDR3 coding sequence is TGTGCCAGCTCATCCTCAGTCAACTCTGGAAACACCATATATTTT.

DNA of the CDR3: TGCAGCGTTGGAAACAAGTTGAACTATGGCTACACCTTC. Translated: CSVGNKLNYGYTF. J is TRBJ1-2 and V is TRBV29-1; D remains unclear. Trimming removed 4 bases at V and 2 bases at J, with 11 bases between. From germline, CDR1 is SQVTM and CDR2 ANQGSEA. The CDR3 runs to 13 residues. Looking up the rest from reference TRBV29-1 and TRBJ1-2 gives the full variable domain: SAVISQKPSRDICQRGTSLTIQCQVDSQVTMMFWYRQQPGQSLTLIATANQGSEATYESGFVIDKFPISRPNLTFSTLTVSNMSPEDSSIYLCSVGNKLNYGYTFGSGTRLTVV.

Details on this clone: This CDR3 is also generated by other DNA sequences in the sample. The J gene is TRBJ2-2, the V gene TRBV5-1, with 7 bases that match TRBD1. Germline CDR1 is SGHRS and CDR2 is YFSETQ. The CDR3 loop spans 15 amino acids. V lost 4 bases to trimming and J lost 1 base; unmatched junction nucleotides: 4. As DNA, the CDR3 is TGCGCCAGCAGCCTTGGACAGGTGAACACCGGGGAGCTGTTTTTT. Translation: CASSLGQVNTGELFF. Based on the CDR3 plus reference TRBV5-1 and TRBJ2-2, the full variable domain is KAGVTQTPRYLIKTRGQQVTLSCSPISGHRSVSWYQQTPGQGLQFLFEYFSETQRNKGNFPGRFSGRQFSNSRSEMNVSTLELGDSALYLCASSLGQVNTGELFFGEGSRLTVL.

This chain connects TRBV30 to TRBJ2-7; TRBD1 matches at 12 bases. CDR3 length: 15 amino acids. V lost 0 bases to trimming and J lost 7 bases; unmatched junction nucleotides: 7. CDR1 is GTSNPN and CDR2 is SVGIG in the germline V gene (reference sequence). CDR3 sequence: CAWSVRGQGAGEQYF. The CDR3 nucleotides are TGTGCCTGGAGTGTACGGGGACAGGGGGCGGGGGAGCAGTACTTC.

The chain carries TRBV5-1 and TRBJ1-2; 9 positions match TRBD1. CDR3 length: 15 residues. The germline V gene has CDR1 SGHRS and CDR2 YFSETQ. J lost 6 bases, V lost 4 bases, and 10 bases had no gene match. CDR3 coding DNA: TGCGCCAGCAGCAAGATGACAGGGGGTAGGAATGGCTACACCTTC. It codes for CASSKMTGGRNGYTF.

V usage is TRBV28 and J usage is TRBJ2-7; maybe TRBD1 (6 bases). Germline V gene lookup returns CDR1 MDHEN and CDR2 SYDVKM. This CDR3 has 13 amino acids. V lost 6 bases and J 1 base, leaving 10 bases between the germline ends. For the CDR3, the DNA is TGTGCCAGCAGACTACAGGGTTCCTACGAGCAGTACTTC. Translated: CASRLQGSYEQYF.

This clone came up once. This sequence joins TRBV5-1 and TRBJ2-1; TRBD1 aligns across 9 bases. V lost 4 bases to trimming and J lost 4 bases; unmatched junction nucleotides: 6. Germline V gene sequence: CDR1 SGHRS, CDR2 YFSETQ. The CDR3 length is 15 residues. DNA of the CDR3: TGCGCCAGCAGCCGCGGGACAGGGATTTACAATGAGCAGTTCTTC. The encoded protein is CASSRGTGIYNEQFF.

V gene TRBV5-4 combines with J gene TRBJ2-1; 10 bases align to TRBD2. The CDR3 runs 16 residues. The germline V gene encodes CDR1 SGHNT and CDR2 YYREEE (reference sequence). V gave up 0 bases and J gave up 7 bases; unmatched junction bases: 7. The CDR3 spells CASSLGGSGGRNEQFF. The CDR3 DNA follows: TGTGCCAGCAGCTTGGGTGGTAGCGGGGGGCGTAATGAGCAGTTCTTC.

The chain uses TRBV21-1 and TRBJ1-5. TRBV21-1 is assigned pseudogene status. The CDR3 covers 12 residues. The CDR3 coding sequence is TGTGCCAGCAGCCGGGGATATCAGCCCCAGCATTTT. Protein: CASSRGYQPQHF.

The V and J genes are TRBV7-8 and TRBJ2-5; D is perhaps TRBD1 (5 bases). V was cut by 4 bases and J by 3 bases, with 12 bases left in between. Looked up from germline, CDR1 is SGHVS and CDR2 is FQNEAQ. The CDR3 totals 14 residues. CDR3 sequence (DNA): TGTGCCAGCAGCTCCCCGACAGCCGAAGAGACCCAGTACTTC. Its translation: CASSSPTAEETQYF.

This chain uses TRBV5-1 with TRBJ2-1; the D gene is possibly TRBD1 (7 bases). The length of the CDR3 is 17 residues. Looked up from germline, CDR1 is SGHRS and CDR2 is YFSETQ. Trimming removed 0 bases from V and 5 bases from J, with 18 bases in between. CDR3 sequence: CASSLVRGRGEHNEQFF. DNA for the CDR3: TGCGCCAGCAGCTTGGTCAGAGGCAGGGGGGAGCACAATGAGCAGTTCTTC.

The chain is built from TRBV6-5 and TRBJ2-7; 7 bases fit TRBD1. Unmatched junction bases numbered 9, after V lost 8 bases and J lost 2 bases. The CDR3 contains 14 residues. CDR1 is MNHEY, CDR2 SVGAGI, per germline. The CDR3 bases are TGTGCCAGCTCAAGGACAGGTCTAGCCTACGAGCAGTACTTC. Its protein is CASSRTGLAYEQYF.

The gene calls are TRBV6-5 and TRBJ2-2; D is undetermined. Trimming stripped 6 bases from V and 7 bases from J, with 18 bases between. Germline lookup yields CDR1 MNHEY and CDR2 SVGAGI. The CDR3 has 15 residues. The CDR3 region has the DNA TGTGCCAGCAGGGGTCTATCGGGTTTTGTCGGGGAGCTGTTTTTT. This gives the protein CASRGLSGFVGELFF.

The sample holds one count of this clone. This chain joins TRBV4-1 and TRBJ1-6; possibly TRBD1 for D (6 bases). Germline V gene lookup returns CDR1 MGHRA and CDR2 YSYEKL. CDR3 size: 16 residues. V was pared by 1 base and J by 10 bases, with 17 bases between. DNA of the CDR3: TGCGCCAGCAGCCAAGCGTTTGTGGGGGCCCGCTCACCCCTCCACTTT. This sequence encodes CASSQAFVGARSPLHF.

The chain joins TRBV18 to TRBJ2-1; D remains ambiguous. The CDR3 sequence is 13 residues long. Deletions cut 4 bases from V and 6 bases from J, with 10 bases between. CDR1 and CDR2 (germline): KGHSH, LQKENI. The CDR3 loop reads CASSLEIPNEQFF. The CDR3 DNA is TGTGCCAGCTCACTGGAGATCCCCAATGAGCAGTTCTTC.

The chain has TRBV6-5 and TRBJ2-7; the match to TRBD1 covers 8 bases. CDR1 MNHEY and CDR2 SVGAGI come from the germline V gene. Trimming removed 6 bases from V and 3 bases from J; junction bases left unmatched: 10. This CDR3 region has 15 residues. CDR3 in amino acids: CASRLGTGGIYEQYF. CDR3 nucleotide sequence: TGTGCCAGCAGACTCGGGACAGGAGGAATCTACGAGCAGTACTTC.

This clone came up once. This rearrangement joins TRBV5-6 to TRBJ1-3, with D unresolved. V was trimmed by 7 bases and J by 0 bases, leaving 11 bases between them. Per germline, CDR1 SGHDT and CDR2 YYEEEE. The CDR3 runs to 14 residues. DNA for the CDR3: TGTGCCAGCTACAGATACCGCTCTGGAAACACCATATATTTT. Translating gives CASYRYRSGNTIYF.

The chain links TRBV10-1 to TRBJ2-5; 8 bases align to TRBD1. Germline V lookup: CDR1 WNHNN, CDR2 SYGVQD (reference sequence). This CDR3 region has 13 residues. The V and J ends lost 5 bases and 2 bases, in that order; junction bases with no gene match: 1. The CDR3 DNA reads as TGCGCCAGCAGTCGGACAGGGCAAGAGACCCAGTACTTC. This gives the protein CASSRTGQETQYF.

The rearrangement links TRBV7-9 to TRBJ1-5; tentative D call: TRBD1 (5 bases). The CDR3 has 15 amino acids. Germline lookup yields CDR1 SEHNR and CDR2 FQNEAQ (reference sequence). V lost 1 base, J lost 1 base, and 8 bases lay in between. CDR3 sequence reads: CASSLGAGSNQPQHF. DNA of the CDR3: TGTGCCAGCAGCTTAGGGGCAGGGAGCAATCAGCCCCAGCATTTT.

V is TRBV6-5 and J is TRBJ1-2, with a possible D match to TRBD1 (5 bases). This CDR3 has 14 amino acids. Trimming left V 6 bases short and J 7 bases short, with 18 bases between. The germline gives CDR1 MNHEY, CDR2 SVGAGI. The CDR3: CASRTGTPGLGYTF. In nucleotides, the CDR3 is TGTGCCAGCAGGACCGGGACTCCTGGACTTGGCTACACCTTC.

The J gene is TRBJ2-7, the V gene TRBV30; D possibly corresponds to TRBD2 (6 bases). The CDR3 consists of 12 residues. The germline V gene has CDR1 GTSNPN and CDR2 SVGIG (reference sequence). CDR3 region: CACSLGSTEQYF. Written as DNA, the CDR3 is TGTGCTTGTTCCCTCGGGAGCACGGAGCAGTACTTC.